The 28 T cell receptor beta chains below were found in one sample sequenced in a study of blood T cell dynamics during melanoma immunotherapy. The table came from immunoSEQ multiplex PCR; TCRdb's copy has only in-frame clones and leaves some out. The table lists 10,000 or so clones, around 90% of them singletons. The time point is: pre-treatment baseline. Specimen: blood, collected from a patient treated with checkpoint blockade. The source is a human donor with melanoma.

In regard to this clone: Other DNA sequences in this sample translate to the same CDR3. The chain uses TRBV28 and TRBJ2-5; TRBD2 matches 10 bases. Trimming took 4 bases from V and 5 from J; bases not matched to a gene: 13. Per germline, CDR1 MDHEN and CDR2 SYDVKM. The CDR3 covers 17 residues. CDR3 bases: TGTGCCAGCAGTTCCCCGGGGAGCGGGAGGGGTGGGGAGACCCAGTACTTC. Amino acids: CASSSPGSGRGGETQYF.

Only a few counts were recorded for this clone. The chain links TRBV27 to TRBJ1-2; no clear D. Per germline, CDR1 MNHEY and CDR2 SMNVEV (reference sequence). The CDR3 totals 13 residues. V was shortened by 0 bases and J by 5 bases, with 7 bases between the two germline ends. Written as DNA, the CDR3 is TGTGCCAGCAGTTTATCCGGGCTTTATGGCTACACCTTC. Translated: CASSLSGLYGYTF.

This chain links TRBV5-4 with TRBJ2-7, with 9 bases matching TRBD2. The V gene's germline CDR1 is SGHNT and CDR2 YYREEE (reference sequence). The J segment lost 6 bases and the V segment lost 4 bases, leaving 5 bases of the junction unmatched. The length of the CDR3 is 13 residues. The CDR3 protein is CASSDRAGGEQYF. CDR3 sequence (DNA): TGTGCCAGCAGCGATCGAGCGGGAGGCGAGCAGTACTTC. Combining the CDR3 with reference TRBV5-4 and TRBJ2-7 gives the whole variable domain ETGVTQSPTHLIKTRGQQVTLRCSSQSGHNTVSWYQQALGQGPQFIFQYYREEENGRGNFPPRFSGLQFPNYSSELNVNALELDDSALYLCASSDRAGGEQYFGPGTRLTVT.

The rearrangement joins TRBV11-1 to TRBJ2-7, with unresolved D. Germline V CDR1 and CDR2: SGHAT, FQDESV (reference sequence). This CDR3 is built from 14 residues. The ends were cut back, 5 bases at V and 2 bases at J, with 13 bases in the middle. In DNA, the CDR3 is TGTGCCAGCAGCCAGCCCAGTAAACCCTACGAGCAGTACTTC. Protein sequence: CASSQPSKPYEQYF. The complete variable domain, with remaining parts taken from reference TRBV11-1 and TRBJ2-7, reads EAEVAQSPRYKITEKSQAVAFWCDPISGHATLYWYRQILGQGPELLVQFQDESVVDDSQLPKDRFSAERLKGVDSTLKIQPAELGDSAMYLCASSQPSKPYEQYFGPGTRLTVT.

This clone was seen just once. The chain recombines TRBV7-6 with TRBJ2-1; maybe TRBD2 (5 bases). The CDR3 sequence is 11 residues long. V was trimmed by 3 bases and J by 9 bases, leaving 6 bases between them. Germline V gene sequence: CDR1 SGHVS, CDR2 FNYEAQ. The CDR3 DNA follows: TGTGCCAGCAGCTTGGGAGCTGAGCAGTTCTTC. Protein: CASSLGAEQFF.

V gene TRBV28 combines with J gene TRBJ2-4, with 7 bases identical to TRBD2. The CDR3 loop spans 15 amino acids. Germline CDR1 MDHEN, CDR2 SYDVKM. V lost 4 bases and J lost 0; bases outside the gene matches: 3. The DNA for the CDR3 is TGTGCCAGCAGTTCGGGGGGACTAGCCAAAAACATTCAGTACTTC. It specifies CASSSGGLAKNIQYF.

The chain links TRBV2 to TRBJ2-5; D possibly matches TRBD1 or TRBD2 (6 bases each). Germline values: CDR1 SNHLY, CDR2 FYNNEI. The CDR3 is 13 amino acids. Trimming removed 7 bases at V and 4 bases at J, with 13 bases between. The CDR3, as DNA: TGTGCCAGCACCCGAGGGGGAGGAGAGACCCAGTACTTC. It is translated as CASTRGGGETQYF.

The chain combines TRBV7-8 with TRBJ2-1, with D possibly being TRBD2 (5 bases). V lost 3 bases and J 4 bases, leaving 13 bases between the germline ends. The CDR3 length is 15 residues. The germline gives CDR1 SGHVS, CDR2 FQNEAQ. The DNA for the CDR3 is TGTGCCAGCAGCTTGAAACGGGATACTTACAATGAGCAGTTCTTC. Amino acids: CASSLKRDTYNEQFF.

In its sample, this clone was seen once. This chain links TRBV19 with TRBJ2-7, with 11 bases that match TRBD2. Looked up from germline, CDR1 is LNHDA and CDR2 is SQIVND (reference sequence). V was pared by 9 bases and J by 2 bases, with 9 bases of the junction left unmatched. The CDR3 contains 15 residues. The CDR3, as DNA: TGTGCCAGAGTCGGGACTAGCGGACAACCCTACGAGCAGTACTTC. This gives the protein CARVGTSGQPYEQYF.

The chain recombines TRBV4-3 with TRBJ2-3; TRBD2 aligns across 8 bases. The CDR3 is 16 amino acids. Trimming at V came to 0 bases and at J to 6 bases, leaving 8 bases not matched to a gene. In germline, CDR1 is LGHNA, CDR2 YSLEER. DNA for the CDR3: TGCGCCAGCAGCCAAGACCCGGGGGGGACTAGGGATACGCAGTATTTT. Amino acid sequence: CASSQDPGGTRDTQYF.

CDR3 region: CASSQEGGNYEQYF. As DNA, the CDR3 is TGTGCCAGCAGCCAAGAGGGGGGGAACTACGAGCAGTACTTC. This sequence joins TRBV4-2 and TRBJ2-7; 7 bases agree with TRBD2. This CDR3 comprises 14 residues. V trimming: 0 bases; J trimming: 3 bases; junction bases outside the gene matches: 2. From germline, CDR1 is LGHNA and CDR2 YNFKEQ.

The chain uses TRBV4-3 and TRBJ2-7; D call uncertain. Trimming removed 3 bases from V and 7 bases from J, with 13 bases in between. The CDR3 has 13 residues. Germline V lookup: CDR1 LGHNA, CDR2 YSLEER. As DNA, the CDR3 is TGCGCCAGCAGCCAGGTTCAGGTAGGGGAGCAGTACTTC. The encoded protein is CASSQVQVGEQYF.

The CDR3 DNA reads TGTGCCAGCAGCTTGCGCCAGGGAGGGGCAGATACGCAGTATTTT. Protein sequence: CASSLRQGGADTQYF. The V and J genes are TRBV5-5 and TRBJ2-3, with 7 positions matching TRBD2. CDR1 is SGHKS, CDR2 YYEKEE, per germline (reference sequence). Trimming at V came to 1 base and at J to 4 bases, leaving 6 bases not matched to a gene. CDR3 size: 15 residues.

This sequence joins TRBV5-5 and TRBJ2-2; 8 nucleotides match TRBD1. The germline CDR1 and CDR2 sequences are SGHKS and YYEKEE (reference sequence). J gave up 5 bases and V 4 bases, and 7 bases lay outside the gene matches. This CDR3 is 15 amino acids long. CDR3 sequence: CASSTDRARTGELFF. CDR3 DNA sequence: TGTGCCAGCAGCACGGACAGGGCGAGAACCGGGGAGCTGTTTTTT.

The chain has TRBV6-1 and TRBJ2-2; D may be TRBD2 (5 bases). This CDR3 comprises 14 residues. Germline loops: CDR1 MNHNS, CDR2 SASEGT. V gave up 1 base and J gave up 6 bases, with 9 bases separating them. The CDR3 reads CASSEGRRPGELFF. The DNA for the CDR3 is TGTGCCAGCAGTGAAGGGAGGCGGCCCGGGGAGCTGTTTTTT.

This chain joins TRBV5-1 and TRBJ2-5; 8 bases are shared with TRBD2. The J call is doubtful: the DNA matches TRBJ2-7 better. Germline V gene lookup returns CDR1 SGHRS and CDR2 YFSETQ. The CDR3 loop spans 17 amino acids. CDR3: CASSLGLSGAFSYEQYF. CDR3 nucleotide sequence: TGCGCCAGCAGCTTGGGCCTTAGCGGGGCTTTCTCCTACGAGCAGTACTTC.

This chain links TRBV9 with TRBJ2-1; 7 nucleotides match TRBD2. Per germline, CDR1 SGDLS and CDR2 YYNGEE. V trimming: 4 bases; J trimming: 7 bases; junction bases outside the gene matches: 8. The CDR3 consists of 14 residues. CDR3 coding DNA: TGTGCCAGCAGCACACCTAGCGGATGGAATGAGCAGTTCTTC. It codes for CASSTPSGWNEQFF. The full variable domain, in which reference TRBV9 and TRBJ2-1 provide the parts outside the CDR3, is DSGVTQTPKHLITATGQRVTLRCSPRSGDLSVYWYQQSLDQGLQFLIQYYNGEERAKGNILERFSAQQFPDLHSELNLSSLELGDSALYFCASSTPSGWNEQFFGPGTRLTVL.

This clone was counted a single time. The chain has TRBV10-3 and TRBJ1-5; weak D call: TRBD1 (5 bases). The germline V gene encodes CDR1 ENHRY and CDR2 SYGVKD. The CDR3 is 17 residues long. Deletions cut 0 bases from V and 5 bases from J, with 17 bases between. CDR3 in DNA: TGTGCCATCAGTGAGTCGAGTGGTGTTCGGGGGGATCAGCCCCAGCATTTT. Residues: CAISESSGVRGDQPQHF.

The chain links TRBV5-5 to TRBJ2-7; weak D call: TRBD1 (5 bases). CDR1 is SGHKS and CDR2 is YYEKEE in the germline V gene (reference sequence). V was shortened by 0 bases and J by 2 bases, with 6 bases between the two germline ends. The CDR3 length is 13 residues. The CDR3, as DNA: TGTGCCAGCAGCTTGGGGGGCACCTACGAGCAGTACTTC. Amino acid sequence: CASSLGGTYEQYF.

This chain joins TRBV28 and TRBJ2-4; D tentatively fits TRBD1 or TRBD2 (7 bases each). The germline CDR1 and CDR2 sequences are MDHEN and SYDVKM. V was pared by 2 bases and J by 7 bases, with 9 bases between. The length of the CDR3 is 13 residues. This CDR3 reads CASSLQGGNIQYF. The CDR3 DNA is TGTGCCAGCAGTTTACAGGGGGGGAACATTCAGTACTTC. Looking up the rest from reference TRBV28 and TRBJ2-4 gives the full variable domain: DVKVTQSSRYLVKRTGEKVFLECVQDMDHENMFWYRQDPGLGLRLIYFSYDVKMKEKGDIPEGYSVSREKKERFSLILESASTNQTSMYLCASSLQGGNIQYFGAGTRLSVL.

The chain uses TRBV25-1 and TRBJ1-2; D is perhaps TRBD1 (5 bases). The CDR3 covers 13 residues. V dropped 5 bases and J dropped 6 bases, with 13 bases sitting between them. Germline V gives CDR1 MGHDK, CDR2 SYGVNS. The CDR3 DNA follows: TGTGCCAGCAGTCCGACGGGACTGCATGGCTACACCTTC. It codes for CASSPTGLHGYTF.

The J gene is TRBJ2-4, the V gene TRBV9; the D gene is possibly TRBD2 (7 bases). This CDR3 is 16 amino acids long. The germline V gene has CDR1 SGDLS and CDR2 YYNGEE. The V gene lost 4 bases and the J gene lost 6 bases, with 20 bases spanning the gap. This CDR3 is CASSPSGGGTLNIQYF. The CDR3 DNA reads TGTGCCAGCAGCCCTTCGGGCGGGGGCACACTAAACATTCAGTACTTC. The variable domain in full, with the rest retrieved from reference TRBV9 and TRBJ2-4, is DSGVTQTPKHLITATGQRVTLRCSPRSGDLSVYWYQQSLDQGLQFLIQYYNGEERAKGNILERFSAQQFPDLHSELNLSSLELGDSALYFCASSPSGGGTLNIQYFGAGTRLSVL.

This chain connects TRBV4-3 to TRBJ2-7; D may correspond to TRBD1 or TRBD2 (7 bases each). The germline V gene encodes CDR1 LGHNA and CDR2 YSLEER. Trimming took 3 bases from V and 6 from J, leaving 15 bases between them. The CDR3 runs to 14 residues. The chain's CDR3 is CASSQQGGGSEQYF. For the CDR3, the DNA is TGCGCCAGCAGCCAGCAGGGGGGCGGGAGCGAGCAGTACTTC.

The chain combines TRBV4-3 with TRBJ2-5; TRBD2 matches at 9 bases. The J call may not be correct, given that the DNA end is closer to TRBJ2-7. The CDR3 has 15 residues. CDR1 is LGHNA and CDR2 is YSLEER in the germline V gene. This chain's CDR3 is CASSQEGSGRYEQYF. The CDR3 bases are TGCGCCAGCAGCCAGGAGGGTAGCGGGAGATACGAGCAGTACTTC.

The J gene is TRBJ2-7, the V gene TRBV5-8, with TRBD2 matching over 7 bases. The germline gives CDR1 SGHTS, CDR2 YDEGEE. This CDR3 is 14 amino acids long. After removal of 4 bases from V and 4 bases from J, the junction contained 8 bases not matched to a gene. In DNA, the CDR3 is TGTGCCAGCAGCCTGGCGGCTAGCGGATACGAGCAGTACTTC. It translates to CASSLAASGYEQYF.

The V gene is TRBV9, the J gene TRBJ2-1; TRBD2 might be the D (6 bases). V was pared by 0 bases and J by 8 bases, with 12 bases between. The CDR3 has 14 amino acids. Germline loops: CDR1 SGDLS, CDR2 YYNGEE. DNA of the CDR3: TGTGCCAGCAGCGTAGAAGGGAGGACGGATGAGCAGTTCTTC. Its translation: CASSVEGRTDEQFF.

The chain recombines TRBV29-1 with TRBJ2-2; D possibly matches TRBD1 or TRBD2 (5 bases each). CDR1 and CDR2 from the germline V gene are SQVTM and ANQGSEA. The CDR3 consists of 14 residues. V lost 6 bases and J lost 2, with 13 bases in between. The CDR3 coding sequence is TGCAGCGTCGCCGGGACGTTAAACACCGGGGAGCTGTTTTTT. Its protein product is CSVAGTLNTGELFF.

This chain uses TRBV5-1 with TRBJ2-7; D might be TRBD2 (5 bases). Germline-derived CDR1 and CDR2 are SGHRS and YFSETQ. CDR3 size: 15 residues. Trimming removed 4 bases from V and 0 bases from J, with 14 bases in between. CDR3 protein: CASSEGGRASYEQYF. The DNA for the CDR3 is TGCGCCAGCAGCGAAGGAGGAAGGGCCTCCTACGAGCAGTACTTC.